The rows below give T cell receptor beta chains drawn from one sample of a study of blood T cell repertoires in COVID-19. TCRdb's copy holds only in-frame clones and misses some; the assay was immunoSEQ multiplex PCR. In the table there are about 110,000 clones, about 87% of which are singletons. Material: peripheral blood. The receptors come from a woman in her 50s with acute or convalescent COVID-19. The conserved cysteine and the conserved F or W are not part of the CDR3 here.

CDR3aa	v_gene	len
ATSRGGHDTEAF	TRBV15	12
SVGDRVNGYT	TRBV29-1	10
ATSRDQVERQY	TRBV15	11
SFRQGGATEAF	TRBV29-1	11
ASSVDRRYGYT	TRBV2	11
AIREGGTGYGYT	TRBV10-3	12
ASSLDRTGYT	TRBV5-1	10
ASSGPSPRDTQY	TRBV5-1	12
ASSPRLAGDRQETQY	TRBV19	15
ASPRQANYGYT	TRBV5-8	11
ASSSEQGGYTEAF	TRBV5-6	13
ASTPYEGSAGNTIY	TRBV19	14
ASRRQGDQPQH	TRBV6-5	11
ASSERAARGYGYT	TRBV2	13
ASSPRQGLGNTIY	TRBV6-2/TRBV6-3	13
ASSLTGNQPQH	TRBV5-8	11
AISESTRGRTSGANVLT	TRBV10-3	17
ASSPYGTGPSYEQY	TRBV27	14
ASSLMEGGNTEAF	TRBV11-2	13
ASSRQSNEKLF	TRBV28	11
ATSRDFSGGETQY	TRBV15	13
ASSTSGGTDTQY	TRBV19	12
AWRSVLTSGGANEQF	TRBV30	15
ASSLAGTYNEKLF	TRBV5-1	13
ASSPWAGGENYGYT	TRBV18	14
ASSLLQGILAGELF	TRBV3-1/TRBV3-2	14
ATSSPGSYEQY	TRBV15	11
ASSENLGQGLGYT	TRBV6-1	13
ASSQLFSTDTQY	TRBV3-1/TRBV3-2	12
ASSRPRTGLRGNEQF	TRBV27	15
ASSPGDFGAAF	TRBV19	11
ASSYGLGGQETQY	TRBV6-6	13
ASSKHPGGAGETQY	TRBV5-1	14
ASSRVGGNSPLH	TRBV28	12
AISGAPNTEAF	TRBV10-3	11
ASSGGQANYGYT	TRBV2	12
ASSYSGTANTEAF	TRBV6-5	13
ASSPSWGLGAF	TRBV27	11
ASSLRGDTEAF	TRBV6-4	11
ASSIAVPGYSNQPQH	TRBV19	15
ASSLDSRGKAF	TRBV7-2	11
AISELRTGGPLH	TRBV10-3	12
ASSHSGQLAGYT	TRBV23-1	12
ATGQGGAGANVLT	TRBV2	13
ASSAQPAGGEKLF	TRBV9	13
ASSPSIGGNTIY	TRBV18	12
ASSGLTGSSSPLH	TRBV5-1	13
ASSLRASGDNEQF	TRBV5-1	13
ASSKQGAEAF	TRBV28	10